This TCR beta chain is from a study of T-cell reconstitution after alpha-beta-depleted transplantation in children (dated by TCRdb to 2016 to 2017). A note on the overall study: T-cell immune reconstitution after TCRalphabeta/CD19-depleted allogeneic hematopoietic cell transplantation in children was quantitatively tracked in the study by means of TCR repertoire profiling. General study outcomes and caveats: The frequencies of hyperexpanded clones fell over the following months, and after one year, T-cell counts and TCRbeta diversity were mostly attributed to newly produced T cells. The high TCRbeta diversity at day 60 in some patients was ascribed to recipient T cells and intrathymic progenitors that had survived conditioning. The apparently early alphabetaT-cell count recovery about two months after transplant was reportedly dependent on only several hundred rapidly expanded clones derived from non-depleted graft cells.

Explained via the paper, the treatment or condition label denotes: allogeneic hematopoietic cell transplantation with graft depleted of TCRalphabeta T cells and CD19 B cells. TCRalphabeta/CD19-depleted allogeneic hematopoietic cell grafts were given to the transplant recipients, all of whom were children. Library generation was performed with PCR. Sequencer: Illumina HiSeq 2500. To normalize quantification of the TCRbeta repertoire, the TCR libraries were built with molecular barcoding that relied on unique molecular identifiers. TCRdb ran its own pipeline on the public reads, namely fastp trimming at Q25 and MiXCR clone calling, and kept in-frame beta chains. Duplicate CDR3 protein sequences are folded into a single record with the most common DNA and genes. Here the sample has some 310,000 distinct CDR3 sequences; about a quarter occur a single time. Together, the top ten hold approximately 10% of the sample.

V sheds 4 bases and J sheds 5 bases, leaving 19 bases between their ends. The germline V gene specifies SGHVS as CDR1 and FNYEAQ as CDR2. Including the terminal cysteine and phenylalanine, the CDR3 comprises 16 residues. CDR3 DNA only is kept here, 48 bases in frame from base 1. Regarding this clonotype: Its target antigen remains unknown. No base quality information exists; no much larger clone differs at one position.

The chain links TRBV7-6 with TRBJ2-3, with TRBD2 perhaps the D gene, on 5 matching bases. The TCR originated in a male patient between 10 and 17 years old who had a stem cell transplant for acute lymphoblastic leukemia, so the T cells may come from the graft donor. Sequenced here: PBMCs, mostly from graft donor cells, sampled 180 days after TCRalphabeta/CD19-depleted stem cell transplant. The CDR3 region: CASSSRLAPSGDTQYF. The bases are TGTGCCAGCAGCTCGAGATTGGCGCCAAGCGGAGATACGCAGTATTTT.